The 32 T cell receptor beta chains reported below all come from one sample, sequenced in a study of blood T cell repertoires in COVID-19. Sequenced by immunoSEQ multiplex PCR; TCRdb stores in-frame clones only, minus some. Among hundreds of thousands of clones listed, 85% to 90% were seen once. The sequencing input was PBMCs or T cells enriched from blood (not recorded which). These receptors all stem from a woman aged 18-29 years who had recovered from COVID-19.

The rearrangement joins TRBV27 to TRBJ2-5, with 8 bases fitting TRBD1. Trimming took 6 bases from V and 2 from J; bases not matched to a gene: 17. The CDR3 runs to 18 residues. Germline V gives CDR1 MNHEY, CDR2 SMNVEV (reference sequence). DNA of the CDR3: TGTGCCAGCAGCGGATCCGCGGACAGGGCGGACCTACAAGAGACCCAGTACTTC. Translating gives CASSGSADRADLQETQYF.

CDR3 nucleotide sequence: TGCAGCGTTGCACATCGCAGCTATGGCTACACCTTC. This gives the protein CSVAHRSYGYTF. V usage is TRBV29-1 and J usage is TRBJ1-2, with D unclear. Germline V CDR1 and CDR2: SQVTM, ANQGSEA. The CDR3 contains 12 residues. V was trimmed by 4 bases and J by 4 bases, leaving 10 bases between them.

V usage is TRBV19 and J usage is TRBJ2-7, with a possible D match to TRBD1 (5 bases). The CDR3 is 12 amino acids. Germline-derived CDR1 and CDR2 are LNHDA and SQIVND (reference sequence). V lost 8 bases, J lost 1 base, and 9 bases lay in between. In DNA form, the CDR3 reads TGTGCCAGTTCAAGGGGATCCTACGAGCAGTACTTC. It yields the protein CASSRGSYEQYF. Drawing the rest from reference TRBV19 and TRBJ2-7, the complete variable domain is DGGITQSPKYLFRKEGQNVTLSCEQNLNHDAMYWYRQDPGQGLRLIYYSQIVNDFQKGDIAEGYSVSREKKESFPLTVTSAQKNPTAFYLCASSRGSYEQYFGPGTRLTVT.

The V gene is TRBV27, the J gene TRBJ1-6; D is perhaps TRBD1 (6 bases). The CDR3 is 15 amino acids. Trimming left V 4 bases short and J 2 bases short, with 9 bases between. In germline, CDR1 is MNHEY, CDR2 SMNVEV (reference sequence). In DNA, the CDR3 is TGTGCCAGCAGTTCTCGGACAGCCTATAATTCACCCCTCCACTTT. This translates into CASSSRTAYNSPLHF.

This clone was picked up one time. This CDR3 is CASSLTRTGGATDTQYF. Written as DNA, the CDR3 is TGTGCCAGCAGCTTGACCCGGACAGGGGGCGCAACAGATACGCAGTATTTT. The gene calls are TRBV7-9 and TRBJ2-3, with 11 nucleotides matching TRBD1. This CDR3 contains 17 residues. Unmatched junction bases numbered 8, after V lost 3 bases and J lost 3 bases. Germline lookup yields CDR1 SEHNR and CDR2 FQNEAQ (reference sequence).

The genes are TRBV29-1 and TRBJ2-2; D is perhaps TRBD1 (5 bases). Looked up from germline, CDR1 is SQVTM and CDR2 is ANQGSEA. The CDR3 consists of 12 residues. Trimming shortened V by 5 bases and J by 7 bases, and 11 bases separated the two germline ends. The DNA for the CDR3 is TGCAGCGTTCAAGCAGGGTTCGGGGAGCTGTTTTTT. Translated, it gives CSVQAGFGELFF.

The rearrangement joins TRBV19 to TRBJ1-2, with TRBD1 as a possible D gene (6 bases). The CDR3 covers 14 residues. The V gene's germline CDR1 is LNHDA and CDR2 SQIVND (reference sequence). Trimming took off 3 bases at V and 4 bases at J, with 12 bases between the two ends. The CDR3 DNA reads TGTGCCAGTAGTATGATCCAGGGGATCTATGGCTACACCTTC. Amino acid sequence: CASSMIQGIYGYTF.

The chain recombines TRBV3-1 (or the pseudogene TRBV3-2) with TRBJ2-2; 8 nucleotides align to TRBD1. Per the germline V gene, CDR1 is LGHDT and CDR2 is YNNKEL (reference sequence). The CDR3 is 15 amino acids. V shed 4 bases and J 7 bases; nucleotides not matched to a gene: 8. The CDR3 protein is CASSPRTGRSGELFF. Written as DNA, the CDR3 is TGTGCCAGCAGCCCTCGGACAGGGCGGAGCGGGGAGCTGTTTTTT.

This clone was detected only once. The chain links TRBV5-5 to TRBJ1-6; D is undetermined. The CDR3 length is 16 residues. The V gene lost 7 bases and the J gene lost 0 bases, with 14 bases spanning the gap. CDR1 and CDR2 (germline): SGHKS, YYEKEE (reference sequence). The CDR3 protein is CASSIPGNSYNSPLHF. The CDR3 nucleotides are TGTGCCAGCTCGATTCCAGGAAACTCCTATAATTCACCCCTCCACTTT.

DNA for the CDR3: TGTGCCAGCAGCAAAAGGACCGGAACAGGGGGCTACGGGACGGACACTGAAGCTTTCTTT. Residues: CASSKRTGTGGYGTDTEAFF. This chain uses TRBV7-8 with TRBJ1-1; 9 nucleotides line up with TRBD1. CDR1 is SGHVS and CDR2 is FQNEAQ in the germline V gene. V lost 5 bases, J lost 3 bases, and 22 bases stayed unmatched. The CDR3 extends over 20 amino acids. Complete variable domain (other parts from reference TRBV7-8 and TRBJ1-1): GAGVSQSPRYKVAKRGQDVALRCDPISGHVSLFWYQQALGQGPEFLTYFQNEAQLDKSGLPSDRFFAERPEGSVSTLKIQRTQQEDSAVYLCASSKRTGTGGYGTDTEAFFGQGTRLTVV.

The chain uses TRBV19 and TRBJ1-2; 9 bases are shared with TRBD1. The trim removed 5 bases at V and 13 bases at J, leaving 8 bases unmatched. The CDR3 has 12 amino acids. CDR1 and CDR2 (germline): LNHDA, SQIVND (reference sequence). The CDR3 region is CASSARTGDLTF. DNA of the CDR3: TGTGCCAGTAGTGCCCGGACAGGGGACCTCACCTTC.

This clone was picked up one time. The chain carries TRBV5-1 and TRBJ2-1, with TRBD2 identical over 11 bases. The junction had 13 bases not matched to a gene; V was cut back by 2 bases and J by 9 bases. CDR3 size: 17 residues. Germline V gene sequence: CDR1 SGHRS, CDR2 YFSETQ. In DNA, the CDR3 is TGCGCCAGCAGCTTAATTCCGGGACTAGCGGCAAGCGGTGAGCAGTTCTTC. Its translation: CASSLIPGLAASGEQFF.

V and J are TRBV2 and TRBJ1-1; the D is unclear. V shed 7 bases and J shed 0 bases, with 12 bases lying between them. Germline values: CDR1 SNHLY, CDR2 FYNNEI. The CDR3 is made up of 14 amino acids. The CDR3: CASTLGIMNTEAFF. CDR3 nucleotide sequence: TGTGCCAGCACTCTGGGCATCATGAACACTGAAGCTTTCTTT.

This sequence joins TRBV5-1 and TRBJ2-2; 9 bases are shared with TRBD2. The CDR3 loop spans 15 amino acids. Germline V gives CDR1 SGHRS, CDR2 YFSETQ. Unmatched junction bases numbered 8, after V lost 5 bases and J lost 6 bases. The CDR3 DNA reads TGCGCCAGCAGACAGGGACTAGCAACCCCCGGGGAGCTGTTTTTT. Translated: CASRQGLATPGELFF. The variable domain in full, with the rest retrieved from reference TRBV5-1 and TRBJ2-2, is KAGVTQTPRYLIKTRGQQVTLSCSPISGHRSVSWYQQTPGQGLQFLFEYFSETQRNKGNFPGRFSGRQFSNSRSEMNVSTLELGDSALYLCASRQGLATPGELFFGEGSRLTVL.

V and J are TRBV5-1 and TRBJ2-5; 7 bases align to TRBD2. The germline V gene has CDR1 SGHRS and CDR2 YFSETQ. The CDR3 loop spans 14 amino acids. Trimming removed 2 bases from V and 7 bases from J; junction bases left unmatched: 8. CDR3: CASSFESPGGTQYF. The CDR3 bases are TGCGCCAGCAGCTTTGAGAGCCCGGGGGGGACCCAGTACTTC. Drawing the rest from reference TRBV5-1 and TRBJ2-5, the complete variable domain is KAGVTQTPRYLIKTRGQQVTLSCSPISGHRSVSWYQQTPGQGLQFLFEYFSETQRNKGNFPGRFSGRQFSNSRSEMNVSTLELGDSALYLCASSFESPGGTQYFGPGTRLLVL.

The rearrangement uses TRBV19 and TRBJ1-2; D not certain. CDR1 and CDR2 (germline): LNHDA, SQIVND (reference sequence). The V end was cut by 4 bases, the J end by 4 bases, with 13 bases between. This CDR3 is 14 amino acids long. In DNA form, the CDR3 reads TGTGCCAGTAGTAGGTCCCAGGTGGCCTATGGCTACACCTTC. It translates to CASSRSQVAYGYTF.

The chain employs TRBV6-1 and TRBJ1-2; D is possibly TRBD1 (5 bases). This CDR3 has 14 residues. Germline V gene sequence: CDR1 MNHNS, CDR2 SASEGT. Trimming removed 1 base from V and 4 bases from J, with 10 bases in between. The CDR3 loop is CASSEGPGPYGYTF. CDR3 nucleotides: TGTGCCAGCAGTGAAGGTCCAGGGCCCTATGGCTACACCTTC.

The rearrangement links TRBV6-5 to TRBJ1-6; the D is unclear. Germline CDR1 reads MNHEY; CDR2 reads SVGAGI. The ends were cut back, 10 bases at V and 5 bases at J, with 12 bases in the middle. This CDR3 has 13 amino acids. The CDR3 here is CATRTGNNSPLHF. The DNA of the CDR3 is TGTGCCACCCGGACTGGGAATAATTCACCCCTCCACTTT.

This clone has more than one count but fewer than ten. V gene TRBV7-3 combines with J gene TRBJ2-1; 9 bases are shared with TRBD1. The V gene's germline CDR1 is SGHTA and CDR2 FQGTGA. J was trimmed by 7 bases and V by 5 bases; bases with no gene match: 9. The length of the CDR3 is 15 residues. This chain's CDR3 is CASSGSGQGGNEQFF. CDR3 in DNA: TGTGCCAGCAGCGGATCGGGACAGGGAGGGAATGAGCAGTTCTTC.

V is TRBV2 and J is TRBJ2-7; D remains ambiguous. CDR1 is SNHLY and CDR2 is FYNNEI in the germline V gene. The CDR3 totals 13 residues. Trimming took 5 bases from V and 7 from J, leaving 15 bases between them. CDR3 coding DNA: TGTGCCAGCAGTAGTCTGACCGGGTGGGAGCAGTACTTC. Protein: CASSSLTGWEQYF.

A single count supports this clone. V and J are TRBV24-1 and TRBJ2-1, with TRBD1 matching 9 bases. With 11 bases clipped from V and 6 bases from J, the junction kept 4 bases outside the gene matches. The CDR3 loop spans 12 amino acids. CDR1 KGHDR and CDR2 SFDVKD come from the germline V gene. CDR3 loop: CAIGTGFNEQFF. The CDR3, as DNA: TGTGCCATCGGGACAGGGTTCAATGAGCAGTTCTTC.

The gene calls are TRBV4-2 and TRBJ2-3, with 10 bases matching TRBD1. Germline CDR1 is LGHNA and CDR2 is YNFKEQ. The V and J ends lost 1 base and 10 bases, in that order; junction bases with no gene match: 11. The CDR3 length is 16 residues. CDR3 sequence reads: CASSQVRTGGGESQYF. CDR3 DNA: TGTGCCAGCAGCCAAGTTCGGACAGGGGGAGGAGAGTCGCAGTATTTT.

The chain employs TRBV27 and TRBJ1-1; 7 nucleotides line up with TRBD1. The CDR3 is 16 residues long. The germline CDR1 and CDR2 sequences are MNHEY and SMNVEV (reference sequence). V trimming: 6 bases; J trimming: 0 bases; junction bases outside the gene matches: 10. The CDR3 nucleotides are TGTGCCAGCAGCGCATTTATCGACAGGGTGAACACTGAAGCTTTCTTT. This translates into CASSAFIDRVNTEAFF.

DNA of the CDR3: TGTGCCAGCAGTGACCCGGCGGGGGGCCACGAGCAGTACTTC. Its translation is CASSDPAGGHEQYF. The chain has TRBV2 and TRBJ2-7, with 8 bases fitting TRBD2. This CDR3 region has 14 residues. Germline CDR1 reads SNHLY; CDR2 reads FYNNEI. J was trimmed by 5 bases and V by 3 bases; bases with no gene match: 6.

The table lists this clone with a few counts. V usage is TRBV2 and J usage is TRBJ1-2; unclear D gene. Germline V CDR1 and CDR2: SNHLY, FYNNEI. Deletions cut 2 bases from V and 8 bases from J, with 9 bases between. This CDR3 has 12 amino acids. The CDR3 DNA reads TGTGCCAGCAGTGAAACCGGGATGGGCTACACCTTC. It is translated as CASSETGMGYTF. The full variable domain, in which reference TRBV2 and TRBJ1-2 provide the parts outside the CDR3, is EPEVTQTPSHQVTQMGQEVILRCVPISNHLYFYWYRQILGQKVEFLVSFYNNEISEKSEIFDDQFSVERPDGSNFTLKIRSTKLEDSAMYFCASSETGMGYTFGSGTRLTVV.

This clone has a single count. The genes are TRBV27 and TRBJ2-3; D ambiguous. The CDR3 totals 13 residues. V lost 5 bases and J lost 6, with 12 bases in between. Looked up from germline, CDR1 is MNHEY and CDR2 is SMNVEV (reference sequence). The CDR3 protein is CASSTPLTDTQYF. The DNA for the CDR3 is TGTGCCAGCAGTACCCCTCTAACGGATACGCAGTATTTT.

This sequence joins TRBV24-1 and TRBJ1-5; 10 bases fit TRBD1. Losses at the gene ends were 4 bases for V and 3 bases for J; bases not matched to a gene: 8. Germline V gives CDR1 KGHDR, CDR2 SFDVKD. The CDR3 extends over 17 amino acids. Here the CDR3 DNA reads TGTGCCACCAGTGACCCCACCGGGACAGGGGTCAATCAGCCCCAGCATTTT. It is translated as CATSDPTGTGVNQPQHF.

With respect to this clone: Sequence at one end of the junction differs from germline and may be a read error. The chain links TRBV2 to TRBJ1-1; D ambiguous. The germline V gene has CDR1 SNHLY and CDR2 FYNNEI. The CDR3 spans 12 residues. This CDR3 is CASSEIHPQVLF. CDR3 coding DNA: TGTGCCAGCAGTGAGATCCACCCGCAGGTTCTCTTT. Filled out from reference TRBV2 and TRBJ1-1, the complete variable domain reads EPEVTQTPSHQVTQMGQEVILRCVPISNHLYFYWYRQILGQKVEFLVSFYNNEISEKSEIFDDQFSVERPDGSNFTLKIRSTKLEDSAMYFCASSEIHPQVLFGQGTRLTVV.

The genes are TRBV7-9 and TRBJ2-3, with D possibly TRBD1 on 6 matching bases. From germline, CDR1 is SEHNR and CDR2 FQNEAQ (reference sequence). The CDR3 has 12 residues. V lost 2 bases and J lost 11, with 11 bases in between. The CDR3 bases are TGTGCCAGCAGCTTAACTCAAGGGGGGCAGTATTTT. It yields the protein CASSLTQGGQYF. Full variable domain (remainder filled in from reference TRBV7-9 and TRBJ2-3): DTGVSQNPRHKITKRGQNVTFRCDPISEHNRLYWYRQTLGQGPEFLTYFQNEAQLEKSRLLSDRFSAERPKGSFSTLEIQRTEQGDSAMYLCASSLTQGGQYFGPGTRLTVL.

The chain recombines TRBV27 with TRBJ1-6; perhaps TRBD1 as D (5 bases). CDR1 is MNHEY, CDR2 SMNVEV, per germline (reference sequence). Trimming removed 3 bases from V and 5 bases from J, with 17 bases in between. The CDR3 has 17 residues. CDR3 nucleotides: TGTGCCAGCAGTTTCAGGGAAGTAACCCTCAATAATTCACCCCTCCACTTT. This sequence encodes CASSFREVTLNNSPLHF.

This clone was seen more than once but under ten times. The gene calls are TRBV2 and TRBJ2-7; no reliable D call. CDR3 length: 12 residues. Between the trimmed V and J ends, which lost 8 bases and 2 bases, there was a span of 10 bases. The V gene's germline CDR1 is SNHLY and CDR2 FYNNEI. The CDR3 nucleotides are TGTGCCAGCGCGGATAGAACCTACGAGCAGTACTTC. Its protein is CASADRTYEQYF.

V gene TRBV9 combines with J gene TRBJ2-7; no clear D gene. CDR3 size: 13 residues. Trimming cost V 0 bases and J 1 base, with 5 bases left between them. Germline loops: CDR1 SGDLS, CDR2 YYNGEE. The CDR3 sequence: CASSVGLSYEQYF. Here the CDR3 DNA reads TGTGCCAGCAGCGTAGGACTTTCCTACGAGCAGTACTTC.